These 11 T cell receptor beta chains originate from one sample sequenced in a study of T cell responses to AZD1222 COVID-19 vaccine. Assay used: immunoSEQ multiplex PCR; TCRdb lists only in-frame clones, some missing. The table includes around 78,000 clones, about nine tenths detected once. Specimen: peripheral blood, collected on day 0 of AZD1222 vaccination. Every receptor here comes from an adult in good health.

This clone was seen a single time. V and J are TRBV5-1 and TRBJ2-2; 11 positions agree with TRBD1. CDR3 length: 17 residues. Germline trimming cut 1 base from V and 4 bases from J; bases unmatched to any gene: 6. Per the germline V gene, CDR1 is SGHRS and CDR2 is YFSETQ. Here the CDR3 reads CASSLPRTGGSTGELFF. CDR3 sequence (DNA): TGCGCCAGCAGCTTGCCCCGGACAGGGGGCTCCACCGGGGAGCTGTTTTTT.

This chain's CDR3 is CASSPGTSGGVSDTQYF. The CDR3 nucleotides are TGTGCCAGCAGCCCAGGGACTAGCGGGGGGGTCTCAGATACGCAGTATTTT. The chain links TRBV5-4 to TRBJ2-3; the match to TRBD2 covers 16 bases. CDR1 and CDR2 from the germline V gene are SGHNT and YYREEE (reference sequence). The V segment lost 4 bases and the J segment 4 bases; nucleotides outside the gene matches: 6. The CDR3 length is 17 residues.

The chain uses TRBV11-1 and TRBJ2-1; either TRBD1 or TRBD2 may fit D (5 bases each). V was pared by 3 bases and J by 0 bases, with 12 bases between. This CDR3 is 16 amino acids long. Per germline, CDR1 SGHAT and CDR2 FQDESV (reference sequence). CDR3 protein: CASSFGGTSSYNEQFF. The CDR3 region has the DNA TGTGCCAGCAGCTTTGGGGGAACGAGCTCCTACAATGAGCAGTTCTTC.

This chain uses TRBV30 with TRBJ1-1, with D possibly being TRBD1 (6 bases). The CDR3 contains 13 residues. From germline, CDR1 is GTSNPN and CDR2 SVGIG (reference sequence). V was clipped by 5 bases and J by 7 bases, with 17 bases between them. The CDR3 spells CAWEPWTVSEAFF. In DNA, the CDR3 is TGTGCCTGGGAACCTTGGACAGTAAGTGAAGCTTTCTTT.

This sequence joins TRBV30 and TRBJ2-1; 9 bases fit TRBD2. V was clipped by 0 bases and J by 9 bases; unmatched bases: 18. Germline V gene sequence: CDR1 GTSNPN, CDR2 SVGIG (reference sequence). CDR3 length: 18 amino acids. This chain's CDR3 is CAWSVSRMAGGLKVEQFF. CDR3 DNA: TGTGCCTGGAGTGTATCCAGGATGGCGGGGGGGCTTAAAGTTGAGCAGTTCTTC.

This clone was seen a few times. The chain links TRBV27 to TRBJ1-5; unclear D gene. The V gene's germline CDR1 is MNHEY and CDR2 SMNVEV (reference sequence). With 2 bases removed from V and 5 bases from J, the gap between germline ends came to 13 bases. This CDR3 spans 15 amino acids. The CDR3 is CASSLGGIGHQPQHF. CDR3 bases: TGTGCCAGCAGTTTAGGAGGTATTGGGCATCAGCCCCAGCATTTT.

CDR3 residues: CASRIRPSEAFF. The CDR3 DNA reads TGTGCCAGCAGGATCAGGCCCAGTGAAGCTTTCTTT. V usage is TRBV12-3 or TRBV12-4 and J usage is TRBJ1-1; no definite D call. Trimming left V 6 bases short and J 7 bases short, with 12 bases between. This CDR3 is built from 12 residues.

V usage is TRBV3-1 (or the pseudogene TRBV3-2) and J usage is TRBJ2-2, with TRBD2 matching over 7 bases. V lost 3 bases to trimming and J lost 6 bases; unmatched junction nucleotides: 4. The CDR3 spans 14 residues. Germline V gene sequence: CDR1 LGHDT, CDR2 YNNKEL (reference sequence). The CDR3 sequence: CASSQAGVAGELFF. CDR3 nucleotides: TGTGCCAGCAGCCAGGCGGGAGTAGCCGGGGAGCTGTTTTTT.

The genes are TRBV6-5 and TRBJ1-1, with a tentative D call TRBD1 (5 bases). CDR3 length equals 14 residues. Trimming removed 0 bases from V and 1 base from J, with 6 bases in between. The germline V gene has CDR1 MNHEY and CDR2 SVGAGI. CDR3 region: CASSYSGENTEAFF. The CDR3 nucleotides read TGTGCCAGCAGTTACTCGGGGGAGAACACTGAAGCTTTCTTT.

This sequence joins TRBV6-5 and TRBJ1-1; possible D gene TRBD1, 6 bases. CDR1 is MNHEY and CDR2 is SVGAGI in the germline V gene. The V gene lost 0 bases and the J gene lost 3 bases, with 11 bases spanning the gap. This CDR3 contains 15 residues. The CDR3 region has the DNA TGTGCCAGCAGTTACTCCCACAGGGAGGACACTGAAGCTTTCTTT. Translated: CASSYSHREDTEAFF.

The chain couples TRBV9 to TRBJ1-5; maybe TRBD1 (5 bases). Germline CDR1 and CDR2: SGDLS and YYNGEE. The length of the CDR3 is 15 residues. V was shortened by 0 bases and J by 3 bases, with 10 bases between the two germline ends. CDR3 amino acids: CASSVGGANNQPQHF. CDR3 DNA sequence: TGTGCCAGCAGCGTAGGTGGGGCCAACAATCAGCCCCAGCATTTT.